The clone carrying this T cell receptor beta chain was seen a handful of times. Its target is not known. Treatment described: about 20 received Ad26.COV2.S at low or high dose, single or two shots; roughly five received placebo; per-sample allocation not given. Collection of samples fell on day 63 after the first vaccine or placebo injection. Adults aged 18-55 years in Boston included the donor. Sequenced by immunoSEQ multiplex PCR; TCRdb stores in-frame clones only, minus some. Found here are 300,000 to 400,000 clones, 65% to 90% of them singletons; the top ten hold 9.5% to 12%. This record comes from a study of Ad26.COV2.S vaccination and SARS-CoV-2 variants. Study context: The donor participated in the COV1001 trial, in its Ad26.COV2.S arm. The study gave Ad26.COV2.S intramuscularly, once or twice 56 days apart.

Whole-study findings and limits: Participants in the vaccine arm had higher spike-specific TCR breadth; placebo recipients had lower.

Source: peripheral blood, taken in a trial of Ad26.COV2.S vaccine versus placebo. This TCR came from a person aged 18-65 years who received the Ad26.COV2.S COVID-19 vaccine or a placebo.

The chain's CDR3 is CASSILGTVSSYEQYF. The CDR3, as DNA: TGTGCCAGTAGTATATTGGGGACTGTGAGCTCCTACGAGCAGTACTTC. The chain couples TRBV19 to TRBJ2-7, with a possible D match to TRBD2 (6 bases). V lost 2 bases and J 0 bases, leaving 14 bases between the germline ends. The CDR3 loop spans 16 amino acids. The germline gives CDR1 LNHDA, CDR2 SQIVND (reference sequence).